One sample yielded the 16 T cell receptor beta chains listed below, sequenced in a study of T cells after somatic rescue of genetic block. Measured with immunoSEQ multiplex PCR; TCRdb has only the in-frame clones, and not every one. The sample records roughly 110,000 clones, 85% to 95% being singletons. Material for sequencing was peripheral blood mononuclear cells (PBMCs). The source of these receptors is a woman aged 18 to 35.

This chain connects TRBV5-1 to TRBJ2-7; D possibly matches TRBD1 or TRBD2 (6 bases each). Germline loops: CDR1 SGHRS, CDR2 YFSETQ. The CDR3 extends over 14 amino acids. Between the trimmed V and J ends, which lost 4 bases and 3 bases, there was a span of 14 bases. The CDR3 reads CASSPGDTYYEQYF. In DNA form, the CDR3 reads TGCGCCAGCAGCCCGGGGGACACCTACTACGAGCAGTACTTC.

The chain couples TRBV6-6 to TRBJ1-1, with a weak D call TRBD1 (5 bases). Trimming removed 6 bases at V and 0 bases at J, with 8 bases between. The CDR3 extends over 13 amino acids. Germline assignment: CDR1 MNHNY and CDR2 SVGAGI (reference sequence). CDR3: CASRWGLNTEAFF. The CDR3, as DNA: TGTGCCAGCAGGTGGGGGTTGAACACTGAAGCTTTCTTT.

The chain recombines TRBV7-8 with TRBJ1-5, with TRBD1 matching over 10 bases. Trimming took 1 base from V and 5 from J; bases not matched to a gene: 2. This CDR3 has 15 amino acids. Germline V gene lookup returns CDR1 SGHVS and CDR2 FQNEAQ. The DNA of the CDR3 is TGTGCCAGCAGCTTAGAGGGACAGGGGTATCAGCCCCAGCATTTT. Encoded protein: CASSLEGQGYQPQHF.

CDR3 in amino acids: CASNLARLPNTEAFF. CDR3 nucleotide sequence: TGTGCCAGTAATTTAGCCCGTTTACCGAACACTGAAGCTTTCTTT. The V call is TRBV19, the J call TRBJ1-1; D unresolved. The V and J ends lost 7 bases and 1 base respectively, with 16 bases between them. CDR3 length equals 15 residues. Germline CDR1 LNHDA, CDR2 SQIVND (reference sequence).

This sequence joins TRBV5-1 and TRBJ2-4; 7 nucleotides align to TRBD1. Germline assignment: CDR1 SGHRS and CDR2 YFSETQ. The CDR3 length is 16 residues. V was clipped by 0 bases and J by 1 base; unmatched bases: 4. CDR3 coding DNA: TGCGCCAGCAGCTTGGGACAGGGAGCGGCCAAAAACATTCAGTACTTC. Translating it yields CASSLGQGAAKNIQYF.

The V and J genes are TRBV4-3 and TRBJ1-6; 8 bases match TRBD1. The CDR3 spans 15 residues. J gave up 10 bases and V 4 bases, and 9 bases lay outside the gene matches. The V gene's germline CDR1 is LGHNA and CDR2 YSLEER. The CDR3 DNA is TGCGCCAGCAGCCCACGACAGGGGTTGGACTCACCCCTCCACTTT. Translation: CASSPRQGLDSPLHF.

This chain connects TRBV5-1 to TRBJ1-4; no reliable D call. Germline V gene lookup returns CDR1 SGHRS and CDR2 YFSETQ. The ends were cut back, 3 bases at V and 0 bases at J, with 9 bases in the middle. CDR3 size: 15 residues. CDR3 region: CASSSGPATNEKLFF. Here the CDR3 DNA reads TGCGCCAGCAGCTCCGGGCCTGCAACTAATGAAAAACTGTTTTTT.

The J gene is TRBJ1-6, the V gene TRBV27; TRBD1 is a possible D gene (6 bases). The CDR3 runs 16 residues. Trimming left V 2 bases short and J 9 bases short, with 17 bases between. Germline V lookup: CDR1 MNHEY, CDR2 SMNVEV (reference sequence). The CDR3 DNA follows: TGTGCCAGCAGTTTAAGTCTCGGGGGGCGAGGTTCACCCCTCCACTTT. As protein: CASSLSLGGRGSPLHF.

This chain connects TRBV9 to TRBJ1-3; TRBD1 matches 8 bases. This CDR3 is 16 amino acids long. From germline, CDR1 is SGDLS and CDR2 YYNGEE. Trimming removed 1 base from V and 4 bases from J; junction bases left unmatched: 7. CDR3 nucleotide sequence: TGTGCCAGCAGCGTACGCTGGACAGGGCCGGGAAACACCATATATTTT. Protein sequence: CASSVRWTGPGNTIYF. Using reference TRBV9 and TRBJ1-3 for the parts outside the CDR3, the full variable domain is DSGVTQTPKHLITATGQRVTLRCSPRSGDLSVYWYQQSLDQGLQFLIQYYNGEERAKGNILERFSAQQFPDLHSELNLSSLELGDSALYFCASSVRWTGPGNTIYFGEGSWLTVV.

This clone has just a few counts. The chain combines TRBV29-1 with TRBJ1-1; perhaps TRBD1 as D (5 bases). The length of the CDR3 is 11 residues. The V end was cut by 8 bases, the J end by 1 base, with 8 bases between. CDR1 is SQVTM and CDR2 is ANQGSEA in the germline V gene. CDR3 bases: TGCAGCTTTGGACAGAACACTGAAGCTTTCTTT. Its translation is CSFGQNTEAFF.

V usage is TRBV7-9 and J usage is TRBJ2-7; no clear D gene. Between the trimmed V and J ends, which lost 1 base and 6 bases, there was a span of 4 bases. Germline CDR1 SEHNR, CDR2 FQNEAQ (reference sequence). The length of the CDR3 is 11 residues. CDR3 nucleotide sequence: TGTGCCAGCAGCTTAGAGCGCGAGCAGTACTTC. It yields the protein CASSLEREQYF.

The CDR3 DNA reads TGTGCCAGCTCACGCGACAGACAAGAGACCCAGTACTTC. Its translation is CASSRDRQETQYF. The chain has TRBV18 and TRBJ2-5; possibly TRBD1 for D (5 bases). This CDR3 has 13 residues. CDR1 and CDR2 from the germline V gene are KGHSH and LQKENI. V gave up 4 bases and J gave up 2 bases, with 8 bases separating them.

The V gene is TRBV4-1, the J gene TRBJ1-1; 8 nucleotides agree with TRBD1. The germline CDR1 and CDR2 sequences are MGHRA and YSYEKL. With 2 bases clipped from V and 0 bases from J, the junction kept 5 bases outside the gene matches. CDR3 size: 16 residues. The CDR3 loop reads CASSQTDRALNTEAFF. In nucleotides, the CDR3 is TGCGCCAGCAGCCAAACGGACAGGGCTTTGAACACTGAAGCTTTCTTT.

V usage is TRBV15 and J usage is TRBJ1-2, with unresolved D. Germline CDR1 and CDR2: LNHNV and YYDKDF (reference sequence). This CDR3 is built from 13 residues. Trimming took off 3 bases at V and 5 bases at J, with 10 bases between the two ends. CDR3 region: CATSRDPGYGYTF. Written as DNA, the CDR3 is TGTGCCACCAGCAGGGACCCTGGATATGGCTACACCTTC.

In DNA, the CDR3 is TGTGCCAGCAGCGTAGCTATGTCCGCCGGGGGGAAAAACACCATATATTTT. Its protein is CASSVAMSAGGKNTIYF. This rearrangement joins TRBV9 to TRBJ1-3, with a possible D match to TRBD1 (5 bases). Germline V gene sequence: CDR1 SGDLS, CDR2 YYNGEE. Trimming cost V 0 bases and J 6 bases, with 19 bases left between them. The CDR3 has 17 residues.

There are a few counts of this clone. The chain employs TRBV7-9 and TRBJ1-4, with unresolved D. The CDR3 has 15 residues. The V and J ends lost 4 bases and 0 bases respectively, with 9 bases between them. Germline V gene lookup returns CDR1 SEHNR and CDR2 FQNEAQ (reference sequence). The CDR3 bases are TGTGCCAGCAGCTCCTCGCTGCCAACTAATGAAAAACTGTTTTTT. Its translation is CASSSSLPTNEKLFF.